This TCR beta chain comes out of a study of shared clonotypes between healthy human individuals. The overall study: Each donor's CD4 naive and CD4 memory cells filled three plates apiece, CD8 naive two, and CD8 memory one. General study points: Limitation of the genetic and exposure-history diversity represented came from the few donors.

Clones were sequenced by immunoSEQ multiplex PCR, and TCRdb holds only the in-frame ones, with some missing. Seen here are hundreds of thousands of clones, less than 85% observed once, and the top ten hold approximately 1.7%. A split of CD4+ cells into CD45RA+ naive and CD45RA-negative memory subsets was performed. About this clone itself: The antigen is unknown.

Germline values: CDR1 SGHVS, CDR2 FNYEAQ. The V and J ends lost 1 base and 4 bases respectively, with 17 bases between them. The length of the CDR3 is 16 residues. The sequence came from a woman aged 25 to 39 in good health. This sequence joins TRBV7-6 and TRBJ2-7, with TRBD2 as a possible D gene (6 bases). Material for sequencing was memory CD4+ T cells sorted from blood. Indicated subset: CD45RA-negative fraction. This chain's CDR3 is CASSLGDSGLGYEQYF. DNA for the CDR3: TGTGCCAGCAGCTTAGGGGACTCGGGCTTAGGGTACGAGCAGTACTTC.